This T cell receptor (beta chain) was sequenced during a study of cytomegalovirus exposure and HLA in healthy donors. For the study at large: For the approximately 390 genotyped donors, roughly 80% fell within the Caucasian-associated ancestry cluster.

CDR3 length: 13 residues. Trimming pared 6 bases from V and 1 base from J, leaving 8 bases between. Germline CDR1 and CDR2: WNHNN and SYGVQD (reference sequence). General study findings and limits: Immune exposure data for these donors was limited to CMV serostatus. About 87% or about 30% of the time was how often most TCR beta V segments were productive, according to an earlier analysis.

Comments on this clone: Its matching antigen is unknown.

This PCR relied on a set of 60 Vbeta primers and 13 Jbeta primers. Using immunoSEQ multiplex PCR, the repertoire was profiled, and TCRdb retains in-frame clones only, with some absent. The top ten clones hold 3.3% of a sample with 70,000 to 95,000 clones, roughly 80% of them seen once. Sampled while nominally healthy, donors likely had unrecorded immune exposures. V usage is TRBV10-1 and J usage is TRBJ2-3; D possibly corresponds to TRBD1 (6 bases). The sample consisted of PBMCs. This sequence originates from a man aged 45 to 65 in good health and CMV-seronegative. CDR3 DNA sequence: TGCGCCAGCAGCCGACAGGGCACAGATACGCAGTATTTT. Its translation is CASSRQGTDTQYF.